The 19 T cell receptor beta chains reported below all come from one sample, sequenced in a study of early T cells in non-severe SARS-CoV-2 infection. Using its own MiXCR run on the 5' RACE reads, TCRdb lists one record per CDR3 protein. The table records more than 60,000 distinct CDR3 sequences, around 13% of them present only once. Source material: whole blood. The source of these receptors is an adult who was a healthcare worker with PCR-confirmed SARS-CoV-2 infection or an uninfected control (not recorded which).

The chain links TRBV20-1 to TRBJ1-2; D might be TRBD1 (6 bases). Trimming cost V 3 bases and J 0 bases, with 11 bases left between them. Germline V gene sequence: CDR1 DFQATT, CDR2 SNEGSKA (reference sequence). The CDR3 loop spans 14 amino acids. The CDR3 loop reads CSASRGGSNYGYTF. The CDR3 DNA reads TGCAGTGCTAGCCGGGGGGGCTCTAACTATGGCTACACCTTC.

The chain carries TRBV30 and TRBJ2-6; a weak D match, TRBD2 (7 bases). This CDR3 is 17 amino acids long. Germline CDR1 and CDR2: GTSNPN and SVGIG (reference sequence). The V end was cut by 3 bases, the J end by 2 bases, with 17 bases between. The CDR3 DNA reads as TGTGCCTGGAGCGCCCTAGGGGGGGTCGCTGGGGCCAACGTCCTGACTTTC. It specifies CAWSALGGVAGANVLTF.

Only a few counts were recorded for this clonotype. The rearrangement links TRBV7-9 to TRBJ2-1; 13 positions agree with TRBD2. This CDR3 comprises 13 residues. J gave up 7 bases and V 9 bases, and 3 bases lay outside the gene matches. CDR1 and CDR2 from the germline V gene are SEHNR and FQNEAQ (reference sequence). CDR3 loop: CASGTSGTNEQFF. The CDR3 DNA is TGTGCCAGTGGGACTAGCGGGACGAATGAGCAGTTCTTC.

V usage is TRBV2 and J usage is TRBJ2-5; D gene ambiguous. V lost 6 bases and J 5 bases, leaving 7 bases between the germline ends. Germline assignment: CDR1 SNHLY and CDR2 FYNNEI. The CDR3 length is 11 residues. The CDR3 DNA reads TGTGCCAGCAGGGGCCTGGAGACCCAGTACTTC. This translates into CASRGLETQYF.

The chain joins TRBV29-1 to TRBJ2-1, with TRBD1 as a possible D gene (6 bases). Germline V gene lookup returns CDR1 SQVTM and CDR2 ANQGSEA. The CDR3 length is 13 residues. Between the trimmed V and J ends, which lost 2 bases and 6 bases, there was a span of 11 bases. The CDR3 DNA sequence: TGCAGCGTTGAATCACAGGGTGTCAATGAGCAGTTCTTC. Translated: CSVESQGVNEQFF.

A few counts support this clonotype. CDR3 nucleotides: TGTGCCAGCGGCGGTGCACTCACTGAAGCTTTCTTT. Translating it yields CASGGALTEAFF. V is TRBV6-6 and J is TRBJ1-1; D is unresolved. This CDR3 is built from 12 residues. The germline CDR1 and CDR2 sequences are MNHNY and SVGAGI (reference sequence). Deletions cut 8 bases from V and 4 bases from J, with 11 bases between.

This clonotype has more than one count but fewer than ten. The CDR3 nucleotides are TGTGCCAGCACAAGAGGCAGGGCCTACGAGCAGTACTTC. It translates to CASTRGRAYEQYF. This sequence joins TRBV11-1 and TRBJ2-7; TRBD1 is a possible D gene (5 bases). The CDR3 contains 13 residues. With 7 bases removed from V and 2 bases from J, the gap between germline ends came to 12 bases. In germline, CDR1 is SGHAT, CDR2 FQDESV (reference sequence). The variable domain in full, completed from reference TRBV11-1 and TRBJ2-7, reads EAEVAQSPRYKITEKSQAVAFWCDPISGHATLYWYRQILGQGPELLVQFQDESVVDDSQLPKDRFSAERLKGVDSTLKIQPAELGDSAMYLCASTRGRAYEQYFGPGTRLTVT.

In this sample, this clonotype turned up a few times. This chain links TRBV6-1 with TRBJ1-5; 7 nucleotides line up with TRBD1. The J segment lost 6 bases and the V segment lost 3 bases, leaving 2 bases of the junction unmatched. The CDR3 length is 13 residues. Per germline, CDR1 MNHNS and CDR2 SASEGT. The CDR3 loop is CASSEQGGQPQHF. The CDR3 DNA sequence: TGTGCCAGCAGTGAGCAGGGGGGTCAGCCCCAGCATTTT.

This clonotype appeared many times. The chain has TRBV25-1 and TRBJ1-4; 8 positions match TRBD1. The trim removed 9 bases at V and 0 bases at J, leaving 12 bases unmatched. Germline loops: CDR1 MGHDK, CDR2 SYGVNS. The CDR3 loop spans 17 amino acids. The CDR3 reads CARDQGATIATNEKLFF. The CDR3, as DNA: TGTGCCAGGGATCAGGGGGCGACCATTGCAACTAATGAAAAACTGTTTTTT.

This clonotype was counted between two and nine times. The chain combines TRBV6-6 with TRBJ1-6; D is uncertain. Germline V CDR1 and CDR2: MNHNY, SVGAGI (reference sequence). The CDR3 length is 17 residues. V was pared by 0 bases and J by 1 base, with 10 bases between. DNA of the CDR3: TGTGCCAGCAGTTACTCGATTACGGGGTCCTATAATTCACCCCTCCACTTT. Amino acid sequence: CASSYSITGSYNSPLHF.

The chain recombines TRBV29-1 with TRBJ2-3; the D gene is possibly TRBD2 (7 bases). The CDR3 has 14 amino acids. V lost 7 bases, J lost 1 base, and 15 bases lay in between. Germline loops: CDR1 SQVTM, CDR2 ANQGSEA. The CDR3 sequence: CSALGGRGTDTQYF. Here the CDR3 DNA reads TGCAGCGCCCTGGGGGGGCGCGGCACAGATACGCAGTATTTT.

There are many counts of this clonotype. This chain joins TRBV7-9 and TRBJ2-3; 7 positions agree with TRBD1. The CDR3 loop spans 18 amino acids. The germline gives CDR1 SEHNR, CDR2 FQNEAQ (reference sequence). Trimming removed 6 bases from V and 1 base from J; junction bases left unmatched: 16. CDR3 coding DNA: TGTGCCAGCAGACCTAATAGGGGCGAAGGACAGGGCACAGATACGCAGTATTTT. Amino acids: CASRPNRGEGQGTDTQYF.

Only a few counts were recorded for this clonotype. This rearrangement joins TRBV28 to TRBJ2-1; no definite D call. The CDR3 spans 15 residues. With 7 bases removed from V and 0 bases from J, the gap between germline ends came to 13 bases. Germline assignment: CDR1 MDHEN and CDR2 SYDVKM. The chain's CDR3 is CASIDAPSSYNEQFF. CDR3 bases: TGTGCCAGCATCGACGCCCCCAGCTCCTACAATGAGCAGTTCTTC.

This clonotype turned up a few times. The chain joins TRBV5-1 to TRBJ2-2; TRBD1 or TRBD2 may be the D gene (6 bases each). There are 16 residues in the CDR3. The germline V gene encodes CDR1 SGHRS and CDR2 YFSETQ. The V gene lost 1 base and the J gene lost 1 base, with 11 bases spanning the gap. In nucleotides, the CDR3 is TGCGCCAGCAGCTTGATGGGGGGCCTGAACACCGGGGAGCTGTTTTTT. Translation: CASSLMGGLNTGELFF.

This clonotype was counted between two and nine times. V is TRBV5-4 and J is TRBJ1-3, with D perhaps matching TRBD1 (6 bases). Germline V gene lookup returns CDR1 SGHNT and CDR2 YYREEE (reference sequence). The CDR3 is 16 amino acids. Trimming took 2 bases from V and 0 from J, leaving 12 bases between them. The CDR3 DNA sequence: TGTGCCAGCAGCTTTCAAAACAGGGTCTCTGGAAACACCATATATTTT. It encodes CASSFQNRVSGNTIYF.

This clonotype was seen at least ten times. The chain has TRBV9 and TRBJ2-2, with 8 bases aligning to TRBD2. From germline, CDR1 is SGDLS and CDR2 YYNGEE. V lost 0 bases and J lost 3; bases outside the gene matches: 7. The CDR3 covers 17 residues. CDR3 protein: CASSVAGQRGYTGELFF. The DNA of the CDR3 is TGTGCCAGCAGCGTAGCTGGTCAGCGGGGGTACACCGGGGAGCTGTTTTTT.

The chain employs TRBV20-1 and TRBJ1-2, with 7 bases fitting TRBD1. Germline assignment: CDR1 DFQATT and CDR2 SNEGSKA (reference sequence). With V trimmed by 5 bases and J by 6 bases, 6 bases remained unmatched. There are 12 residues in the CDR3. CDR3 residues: CSAGTARDGYTF. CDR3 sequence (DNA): TGCAGTGCTGGGACAGCGAGGGATGGCTACACCTTC.

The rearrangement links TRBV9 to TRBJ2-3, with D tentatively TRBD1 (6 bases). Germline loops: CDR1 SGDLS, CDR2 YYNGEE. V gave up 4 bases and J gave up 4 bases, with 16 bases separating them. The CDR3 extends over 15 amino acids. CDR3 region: CASSPKRTVPDTQYF. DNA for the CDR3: TGTGCCAGCAGCCCAAAGAGGACAGTCCCAGATACGCAGTATTTT.

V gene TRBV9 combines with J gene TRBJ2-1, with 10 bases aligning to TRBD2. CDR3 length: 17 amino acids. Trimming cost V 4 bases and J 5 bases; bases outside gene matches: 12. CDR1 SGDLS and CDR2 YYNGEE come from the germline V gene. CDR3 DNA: TGTGCCAGCAGCCCCCGGGCTAGCGGGGGACCTCACAATGAGCAGTTCTTC. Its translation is CASSPRASGGPHNEQFF.